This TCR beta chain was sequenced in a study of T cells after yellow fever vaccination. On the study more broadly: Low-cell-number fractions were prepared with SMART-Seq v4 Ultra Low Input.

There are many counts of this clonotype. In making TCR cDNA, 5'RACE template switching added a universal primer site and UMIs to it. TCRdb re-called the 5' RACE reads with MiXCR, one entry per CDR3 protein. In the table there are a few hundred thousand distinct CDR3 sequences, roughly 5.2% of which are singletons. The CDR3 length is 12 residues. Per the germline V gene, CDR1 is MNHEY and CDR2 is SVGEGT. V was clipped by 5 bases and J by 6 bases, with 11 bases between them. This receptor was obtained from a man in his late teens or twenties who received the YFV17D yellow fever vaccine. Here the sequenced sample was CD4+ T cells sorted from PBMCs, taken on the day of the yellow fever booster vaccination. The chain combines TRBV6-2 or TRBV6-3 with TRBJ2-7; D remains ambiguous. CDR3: CASSRTMTEQYF. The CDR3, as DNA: TGTGCCAGCAGTCGAACTATGACCGAGCAGTACTTC.